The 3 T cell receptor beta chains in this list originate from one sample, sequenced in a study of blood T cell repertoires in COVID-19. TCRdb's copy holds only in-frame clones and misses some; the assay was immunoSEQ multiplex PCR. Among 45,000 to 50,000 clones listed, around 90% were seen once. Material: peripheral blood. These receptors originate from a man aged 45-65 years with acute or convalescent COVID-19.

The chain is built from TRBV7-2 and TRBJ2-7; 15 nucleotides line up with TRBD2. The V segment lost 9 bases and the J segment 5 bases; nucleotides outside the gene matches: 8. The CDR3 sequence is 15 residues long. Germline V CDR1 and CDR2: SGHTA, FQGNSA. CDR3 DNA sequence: TGTGCCAGTCGGACTAGCGGGGGGGCCGGCAACGAGCAGTACTTC. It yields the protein CASRTSGGAGNEQYF.

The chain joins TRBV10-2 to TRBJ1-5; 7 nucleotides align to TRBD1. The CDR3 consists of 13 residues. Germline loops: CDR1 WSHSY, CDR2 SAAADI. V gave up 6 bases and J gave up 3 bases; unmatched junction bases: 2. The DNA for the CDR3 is TGCGCCAGCAGCACAGGGGACAATCAGCCCCAGCATTTT. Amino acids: CASSTGDNQPQHF.

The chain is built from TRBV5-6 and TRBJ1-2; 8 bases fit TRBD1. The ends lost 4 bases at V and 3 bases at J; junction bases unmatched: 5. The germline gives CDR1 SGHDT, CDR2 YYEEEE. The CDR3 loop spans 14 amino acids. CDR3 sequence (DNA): TGTGCCAGCAGCCCCACGGACAGGGACTATGGCTACACCTTC. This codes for CASSPTDRDYGYTF.